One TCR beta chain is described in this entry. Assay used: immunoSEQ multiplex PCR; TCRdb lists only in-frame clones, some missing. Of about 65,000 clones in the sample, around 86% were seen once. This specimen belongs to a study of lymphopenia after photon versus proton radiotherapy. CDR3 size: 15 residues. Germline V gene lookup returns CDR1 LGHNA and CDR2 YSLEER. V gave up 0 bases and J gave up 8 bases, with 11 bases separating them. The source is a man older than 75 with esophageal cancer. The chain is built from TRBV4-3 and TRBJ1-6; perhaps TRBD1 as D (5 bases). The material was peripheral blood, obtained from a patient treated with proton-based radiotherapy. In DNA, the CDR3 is TGCGCCAGCAGCCAAGATTCGGGGGTCGATTCACCCCTCCACTTT. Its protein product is CASSQDSGVDSPLHF.